The 16 T cell receptor beta chains in this list originate from one sample, sequenced in a study of cytomegalovirus exposure and HLA in healthy donors. The PCR used 60 Vbeta and 13 Jbeta primers. Here immunoSEQ multiplex PCR was the method, and the copy in TCRdb shows in-frame clones only, minus some. The sample shows fewer than 150,000 clones, 73% of them seen only once. Sequencing was performed on PBMCs. The receptor source for this set is a human donor in good health.

This clone was detected once. The chain recombines TRBV7-9 with TRBJ2-5; D gene ambiguous. The V and J ends lost 1 base and 4 bases respectively, with 4 bases between them. The CDR3 is 12 amino acids. CDR1 SEHNR and CDR2 FQNEAQ come from the germline V gene (reference sequence). This chain's CDR3 is CASSLVGETQYF. Written as DNA, the CDR3 is TGTGCCAGCAGCTTAGTCGGAGAGACCCAGTACTTC.

This sequence joins TRBV9 and TRBJ2-2; D gene ambiguous. The CDR3 contains 15 residues. Looked up from germline, CDR1 is SGDLS and CDR2 is YYNGEE. Trimming pared 4 bases from V and 3 bases from J, leaving 13 bases between. The CDR3 DNA sequence: TGTGCCAGCAGCCCGCGCCTACAGTACACCGGGGAGCTGTTTTTT. Its protein product is CASSPRLQYTGELFF. Filled out from reference TRBV9 and TRBJ2-2, the complete variable domain reads DSGVTQTPKHLITATGQRVTLRCSPRSGDLSVYWYQQSLDQGLQFLIQYYNGEERAKGNILERFSAQQFPDLHSELNLSSLELGDSALYFCASSPRLQYTGELFFGEGSRLTVL.

The V and J genes are TRBV2 and TRBJ1-6; TRBD1 aligns across 11 bases. There are 14 residues in the CDR3. Looked up from germline, CDR1 is SNHLY and CDR2 is FYNNEI. V dropped 4 bases and J dropped 10; count of bases not matched to a gene: 3. The CDR3 region is CASSVRTGGSPLHF. CDR3 DNA sequence: TGTGCCAGCAGTGTAAGGACAGGGGGCTCACCCCTCCACTTT.

The V and J genes are TRBV5-1 and TRBJ2-2; tentatively, D is TRBD2 (5 bases). The CDR3 has 13 residues. The germline V gene encodes CDR1 SGHRS and CDR2 YFSETQ. V was clipped by 0 bases and J by 10 bases, with 10 bases between them. CDR3 amino acids: CASSLEPGMELFF. CDR3 coding DNA: TGCGCCAGCAGCTTGGAGCCCGGGATGGAGCTGTTTTTT.

J is TRBJ1-2 and V is TRBV2; D is unresolved. Trimming cost V 6 bases and J 7 bases, with 9 bases left between them. The CDR3 extends over 11 amino acids. Germline CDR1 is SNHLY and CDR2 is FYNNEI. The CDR3 here is CASRNEGGYTF. The CDR3 coding sequence is TGTGCCAGCAGAAACGAGGGTGGCTACACCTTC.

This clone was recorded only once. This chain connects TRBV6-6 to TRBJ1-2, with D tentatively TRBD1 (5 bases). Germline lookup yields CDR1 MNHNY and CDR2 SVGAGI (reference sequence). The CDR3 extends over 14 amino acids. Trimming removed 0 bases at V and 4 bases at J, with 9 bases between. Here the CDR3 DNA reads TGTGCCAGCAGTTACTCTGGGGGACTCTATGGCTACACCTTC. It codes for CASSYSGGLYGYTF.

This clone has a handful of counts. This rearrangement joins TRBV19 to TRBJ2-7; maybe TRBD1 (6 bases). Germline V gives CDR1 LNHDA, CDR2 SQIVND (reference sequence). The length of the CDR3 is 15 residues. The germline V and J ends were trimmed by 3 bases and 3 bases, with 15 bases remaining between them. The CDR3 nucleotides are TGTGCCAGTAGTATGGGGACACTTGACAGCTACGAGCAGTACTTC. As protein: CASSMGTLDSYEQYF.

This chain uses TRBV2 with TRBJ1-6; D may be TRBD1 (6 bases). The CDR3 sequence is 15 residues long. V was clipped by 7 bases and J by 3 bases, with 13 bases between them. CDR1 and CDR2 from the germline V gene are SNHLY and FYNNEI. The DNA for the CDR3 is TGTGCCAGCACTTGGACAGTGGACTATAATTCACCCCTCCACTTT. Translating it yields CASTWTVDYNSPLHF. Filled out from reference TRBV2 and TRBJ1-6, the complete variable domain reads EPEVTQTPSHQVTQMGQEVILRCVPISNHLYFYWYRQILGQKVEFLVSFYNNEISEKSEIFDDQFSVERPDGSNFTLKIRSTKLEDSAMYFCASTWTVDYNSPLHFGNGTRLTVT.

The rearrangement links TRBV5-4 to TRBJ2-3; 10 nucleotides align to TRBD2. Germline CDR1 is SGHNT and CDR2 is YYREEE (reference sequence). Trimming took 4 bases from V and 0 from J; bases not matched to a gene: 5. CDR3 length: 16 residues. The CDR3 bases are TGTGCCAGCAGCGCCGGACTAGCGGCTAGCACAGATACGCAGTATTTT. Protein: CASSAGLAASTDTQYF.

This clone has only one observation. The chain employs TRBV7-6 and TRBJ2-7, with a weak D call TRBD1 (6 bases). Germline V gene data show CDR1 as SGHVS and CDR2 as FNYEAQ. The CDR3 has 16 residues. V lost 2 bases and J lost 2, with 16 bases in between. CDR3 in amino acids: CASSLKGVASPYEQYF. The CDR3 DNA follows: TGTGCCAGCAGCTTAAAGGGGGTAGCGTCCCCCTACGAGCAGTACTTC.

This clone was observed once. The chain uses TRBV7-2 and TRBJ1-2; D unclear. Looked up from germline, CDR1 is SGHTA and CDR2 is FQGNSA. The CDR3 is 13 amino acids. Between the trimmed V and J ends, which lost 2 bases and 3 bases, there was a span of 7 bases. CDR3: CASSLRGHYGYTF. The CDR3 DNA reads as TGTGCCAGCAGCTTACGAGGGCACTATGGCTACACCTTC.

This clone showed up just a few times. The chain joins TRBV5-8 to TRBJ2-3, with 8 bases aligning to TRBD1. Per the germline V gene, CDR1 is SGHTS and CDR2 is YDEGEE. CDR3 size: 17 residues. V lost 4 bases, J lost 0 bases, and 10 bases stayed unmatched. The CDR3 sequence is CASSPTGQAVSTDTQYF. CDR3 sequence (DNA): TGTGCCAGCAGCCCCACGGGACAGGCGGTGAGCACAGATACGCAGTATTTT. Full variable domain (outside the CDR3, taken from reference TRBV5-8 and TRBJ2-3): EAGVTQSPTHLIKTRGQQATLRCSPISGHTSVYWYQQALGLGLQFLLWYDEGEERNRGNFPPRFSGRQFPNYSSELNVNALELEDSALYLCASSPTGQAVSTDTQYFGPGTRLTVL.

The rearrangement joins TRBV27 to TRBJ2-1, with D possibly being TRBD1 (6 bases). Trimming cost V 6 bases and J 3 bases, with 15 bases left between them. The CDR3 is 15 residues long. CDR1 MNHEY and CDR2 SMNVEV come from the germline V gene (reference sequence). CDR3 region: CASRDTGPFYNEQFF. CDR3 bases: TGTGCCAGCAGAGATACAGGGCCCTTCTACAATGAGCAGTTCTTC.

This clone turned up a few times. The chain combines TRBV6-5 with TRBJ1-3; D unresolved. This CDR3 spans 15 amino acids. V dropped 0 bases and J dropped 1 base, with 7 bases sitting between them. Germline CDR1 reads MNHEY; CDR2 reads SVGAGI. CDR3 loop: CASSYSGGSGNTIYF. For the CDR3, the DNA is TGTGCCAGCAGTTACTCGGGAGGGTCTGGAAACACCATATATTTT.

The DNA of the CDR3 is TGCGCCAGCAGCTTGGATCCCGCAGCTAACTATGGCTACACCTTC. Residues: CASSLDPAANYGYTF. The chain has TRBV5-1 and TRBJ1-2; D not resolved. The CDR3 covers 15 residues. V was clipped by 0 bases and J by 0 bases, with 9 bases between them. CDR1 SGHRS and CDR2 YFSETQ come from the germline V gene.

This chain connects TRBV18 to TRBJ1-1; D perhaps matches TRBD1 (6 bases). The CDR3 covers 13 residues. The V and J ends lost 3 bases and 6 bases respectively, with 11 bases between them. The germline V gene encodes CDR1 KGHSH and CDR2 LQKENI. The CDR3 sequence is CASSPLAGAEAFF. CDR3 DNA: TGTGCCAGCTCACCGTTGGCAGGGGCTGAAGCTTTCTTT. Combining the CDR3 with reference TRBV18 and TRBJ1-1 gives the whole variable domain NAGVMQNPRHLVRRRGQEARLRCSPMKGHSHVYWYRQLPEEGLKFMVYLQKENIIDESGMPKERFSAEFPKEGPSILRIQQVVRGDSAAYFCASSPLAGAEAFFGQGTRLTVV.